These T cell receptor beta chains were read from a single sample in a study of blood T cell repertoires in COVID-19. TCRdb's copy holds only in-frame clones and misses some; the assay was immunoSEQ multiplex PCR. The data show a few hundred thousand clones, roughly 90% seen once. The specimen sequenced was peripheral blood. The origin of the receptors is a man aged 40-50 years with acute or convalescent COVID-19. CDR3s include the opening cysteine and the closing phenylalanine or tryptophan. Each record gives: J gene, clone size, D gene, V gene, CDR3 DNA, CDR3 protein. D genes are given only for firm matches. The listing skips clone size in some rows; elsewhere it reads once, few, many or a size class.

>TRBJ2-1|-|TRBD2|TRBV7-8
TGTGCCAGCAGCTTAGCTCGGGGACTAGCGGGATTAAGCTCCTACAATGAGCAGTTCTTC
CASSLARGLAGLSSYNEQFF
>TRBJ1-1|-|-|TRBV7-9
TGTGCCAGCAGCTCCGAGCTCTTTAACACTGAAGCTTTCTTT
CASSSELFNTEAFF
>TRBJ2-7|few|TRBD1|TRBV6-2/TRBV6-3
TGTGCCAGCAGTCCCCCCGGACAGGGGGTCTACGAGCAGTACTTC
CASSPPGQGVYEQYF
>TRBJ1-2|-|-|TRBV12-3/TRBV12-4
TGTGCCAGCAGTTCCTTAGGCGGGTATGGCTACACCTTC
CASSSLGGYGYTF
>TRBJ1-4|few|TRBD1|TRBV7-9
TGTGCCAGCAGTGACCGGACAGGGAATGAAAAACTGTTTTTT
CASSDRTGNEKLFF
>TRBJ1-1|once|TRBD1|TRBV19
TGTGCCAGTGCCCGGGACAGGAACACTGAAGCTTTCTTT
CASARDRNTEAFF
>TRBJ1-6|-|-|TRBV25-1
TGTGCCAGCGCGGGGCGGAAGGGGCATTCACCCCTCCACTTT
CASAGRKGHSPLHF
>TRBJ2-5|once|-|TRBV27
TGTGCCAGCAGTCTTCAAGAGACCCAGTACTTC
CASSLQETQYF
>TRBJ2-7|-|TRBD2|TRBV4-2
TGTGCCAGCAGCCCGCGGGTCGGGACTAGGTCGAACGAGCAGTACTTC
CASSPRVGTRSNEQYF
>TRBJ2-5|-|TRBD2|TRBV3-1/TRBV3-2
TGTGCCAGCAGCCGGGGGACTAGACAAGAGACCCAGTACTTC
CASSRGTRQETQYF
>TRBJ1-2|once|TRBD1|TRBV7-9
TGTGCCAGCAGCCTCGTTGACAGGGAGCGCGGCTACACCTTC
CASSLVDRERGYTF
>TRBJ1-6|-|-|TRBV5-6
TGTGCCAGCAGCTTGGGGTCTAGTGGTTCACCCCTCCACTTT
CASSLGSSGSPLHF
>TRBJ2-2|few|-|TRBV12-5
TGTGCTAGTGGTTTGGTACAGGGGAACACCGGGGAGCTGTTTTTT
CASGLVQGNTGELFF
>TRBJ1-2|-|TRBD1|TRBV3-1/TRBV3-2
TGTGCCAGCAGCCAAGGAGCAGGGGGTGGCTACACCTTC
CASSQGAGGGYTF
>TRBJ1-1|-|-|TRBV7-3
TGTGCCAGCAGATACAGGGTTGGCACTGAAGCTTTCTTT
CASRYRVGTEAFF
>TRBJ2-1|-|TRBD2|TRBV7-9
TGTGCCAGCAGCCGGAGGGGACTAGCGGGCCTTAACTCCTACAATGAGCAGTTCTTC
CASSRRGLAGLNSYNEQFF
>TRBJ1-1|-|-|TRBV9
TGTGCCAGCAGCGGCCTAGGGGTATTGGGGACTGAAGCTTTCTTT
CASSGLGVLGTEAFF